One and the same sample provided the 19 T cell receptor beta chains below, sequenced in a study of T cell responses to AZD1222 COVID-19 vaccine. Some clones are missing from TCRdb's copy, which holds only in-frame ones; the method was immunoSEQ multiplex PCR. The repertoire includes roughly 70,000 clones, 65% to 90% of them detected once, and more than 5% sits in the top ten. The starting material was peripheral blood, obtained on day 0 of AZD1222 vaccination. These receptors came from an adult in good health.

The CDR3 reads CASSTNRDGNSPLHF. The CDR3 DNA is TGTGCCAGTAGTACCAACAGGGACGGGAATTCACCCCTCCACTTT. V usage is TRBV19 and J usage is TRBJ1-6; D possibly corresponds to TRBD1 (6 bases). CDR1 and CDR2 (germline): LNHDA, SQIVND (reference sequence). The V end was cut by 4 bases, the J end by 7 bases, with 14 bases between. CDR3 size: 15 residues.

V gene TRBV4-1 combines with J gene TRBJ2-7; the match to TRBD1 covers 9 bases. V lost 1 base and J lost 5; bases outside the gene matches: 3. CDR3 size: 14 residues. CDR1 MGHRA and CDR2 YSYEKL come from the germline V gene. The CDR3 sequence: CASSQVQGANEQYF. The CDR3 coding sequence is TGCGCCAGCAGCCAAGTACAGGGGGCGAACGAGCAGTACTTC.

The chain is built from TRBV7-9 and TRBJ2-2, with D perhaps TRBD2 (6 bases). The CDR3 spans 15 residues. V lost 4 bases to trimming and J lost 1 base, with 10 bases between them. The germline CDR1 and CDR2 sequences are SEHNR and FQNEAQ (reference sequence). This chain's CDR3 is CASSSDSGNTGELFF. In DNA form, the CDR3 reads TGTGCCAGCAGCTCCGATAGCGGGAACACCGGGGAGCTGTTTTTT.

The chain employs TRBV5-5 and TRBJ2-2; 10 nucleotides agree with TRBD1. Looked up from germline, CDR1 is SGHKS and CDR2 is YYEKEE (reference sequence). This CDR3 has 14 amino acids. V lost 3 bases and J lost 7; bases outside the gene matches: 3. CDR3 coding DNA: TGTGCCAGCAGCTGGGGACAGGGGTTCGGGGAGCTGTTTTTT. Its translation is CASSWGQGFGELFF. The full variable domain, with the rest looked up from reference TRBV5-5 and TRBJ2-2, is DAGVTQSPTHLIKTRGQQVTLRCSPISGHKSVSWYQQVLGQGPQFIFQYYEKEERGRGNFPDRFSARQFPNYSSELNVNALLLGDSALYLCASSWGQGFGELFFGEGSRLTVL.

The J gene is TRBJ2-7, the V gene TRBV5-1, with 8 bases identical to TRBD1. Germline lookup yields CDR1 SGHRS and CDR2 YFSETQ. J was trimmed by 1 base and V by 3 bases; bases with no gene match: 6. CDR3 length: 15 residues. The CDR3 protein is CASSSGWTGSYEQYF. The CDR3 nucleotides read TGCGCCAGCAGCTCAGGTTGGACAGGGTCCTACGAGCAGTACTTC.

This chain links TRBV11-2 with TRBJ1-1, with TRBD1 matching over 7 bases. CDR1 is SGHAT and CDR2 is FQNNGV in the germline V gene. The CDR3 sequence is 12 residues long. The ends lost 5 bases at V and 7 bases at J; junction bases unmatched: 4. This CDR3 is CASSAQGFEAFF. CDR3 sequence (DNA): TGTGCCAGCAGCGCACAGGGGTTTGAAGCTTTCTTT.

The CDR3 reads CASSLPEQGALEQYF. The CDR3 DNA is TGCGCCAGCAGCCTTCCCGAACAGGGGGCGCTTGAGCAGTACTTC. The V and J genes are TRBV5-1 and TRBJ2-7; 9 nucleotides align to TRBD1. CDR1 and CDR2 from the germline V gene are SGHRS and YFSETQ. The length of the CDR3 is 15 residues. V shed 4 bases and J 7 bases; nucleotides not matched to a gene: 12.

The chain carries TRBV19 and TRBJ1-2; a possible D gene is TRBD1 (5 bases). CDR1 LNHDA and CDR2 SQIVND come from the germline V gene (reference sequence). The CDR3 is 14 amino acids. Trimming took off 7 bases at V and 4 bases at J, with 16 bases between the two ends. This CDR3 reads CASKDGRDRYGYTF. CDR3 sequence (DNA): TGTGCCAGTAAAGATGGCAGGGACCGCTATGGCTACACCTTC.

This clone was found a few times. The genes are TRBV25-1 and TRBJ1-5; D unresolved. Germline V gives CDR1 MGHDK, CDR2 SYGVNS. V lost 3 bases, J lost 0 bases, and 12 bases lay in between. The CDR3 runs to 16 residues. CDR3 nucleotide sequence: TGTGCCAGCAGTGAGGGCTCGGGCAATAGCAATCAGCCCCAGCATTTT. It specifies CASSEGSGNSNQPQHF.

This chain uses TRBV19 with TRBJ2-3; 8 bases are a match to TRBD2. CDR1 LNHDA and CDR2 SQIVND come from the germline V gene (reference sequence). V lost 8 bases and J lost 0; bases outside the gene matches: 10. The CDR3 runs 16 residues. In DNA form, the CDR3 reads TGTGCCAGTTCCGGGGGGGGACACCCCAGCACAGATACGCAGTATTTT. Translation: CASSGGGHPSTDTQYF.

The chain's CDR3 is CASSQVTGRGSNYGYTF. CDR3 nucleotide sequence: TGCGCCAGCAGCCAAGTCACAGGGCGCGGCTCCAACTATGGCTACACCTTC. J is TRBJ1-2 and V is TRBV4-1, with a possible D match to TRBD1 (6 bases). The CDR3 totals 17 residues. V shed 1 base and J shed 2 bases, with 17 bases lying between them. Germline assignment: CDR1 MGHRA and CDR2 YSYEKL.

This chain uses TRBV7-3 with TRBJ2-3; 7 nucleotides line up with TRBD2. This CDR3 is built from 11 residues. The V gene's germline CDR1 is SGHTA and CDR2 FQGTGA. With V trimmed by 6 bases and J by 8 bases, 2 bases remained unmatched. CDR3 loop: CASSPGGTQYF. CDR3 nucleotides: TGTGCCAGCAGTCCGGGGGGTACGCAGTATTTT.

V usage is TRBV4-2 and J usage is TRBJ2-2; 13 bases map to TRBD2. V shed 3 bases and J 0 bases; nucleotides not matched to a gene: 7. Germline assignment: CDR1 LGHNA and CDR2 YNFKEQ. The CDR3 runs 19 residues. This CDR3 is CASSQPLLAGGANTGELFF. The CDR3 bases are TGTGCCAGCAGCCAGCCCTTACTAGCGGGGGGGGCGAACACCGGGGAGCTGTTTTTT.

This chain uses TRBV4-1 with TRBJ2-7; TRBD1 aligns across 9 bases. The CDR3 contains 15 residues. Unmatched junction bases numbered 2, after V lost 0 bases and J lost 2 bases. CDR1 and CDR2 (germline): MGHRA, YSYEKL. In DNA, the CDR3 is TGCGCCAGCAGCCAAGATTGGACAGGGGCCTACGAGCAGTACTTC. It encodes CASSQDWTGAYEQYF.

This chain connects TRBV21-1 to TRBJ2-7; TRBD1, the D gene given by the table, was not confirmed from the DNA. TRBV21-1 is shown as a pseudogene. CDR3 length equals 14 residues. The CDR3 nucleotides read TGTGCCAGCAGGGACAGGGCCAGCTCCTACGAGCAGTACTTC. Residues: CASRDRASSYEQYF.

This chain joins TRBV7-9 and TRBJ1-2; D is undetermined. Per germline, CDR1 SEHNR and CDR2 FQNEAQ (reference sequence). The germline V and J ends were trimmed by 1 base and 4 bases, with 10 bases remaining between them. The CDR3 has 14 residues. Here the CDR3 DNA reads TGTGCCAGCAGCTTAGGCACTTTTAGCTATGGCTACACCTTC. It translates to CASSLGTFSYGYTF.

This chain joins TRBV18 and TRBJ2-3, with 9 bases identical to TRBD1. V lost 5 bases to trimming and J lost 2 bases; unmatched junction nucleotides: 5. The germline V gene encodes CDR1 KGHSH and CDR2 LQKENI. The CDR3 runs 15 residues. The CDR3 loop reads CASSSGQGHTDTQYF. DNA for the CDR3: TGTGCCAGCTCATCGGGACAGGGACACACAGATACGCAGTATTTT.

This chain uses TRBV12-3 or TRBV12-4 with TRBJ2-1; D is unclear. This CDR3 is 10 amino acids long. With 5 bases removed from V and 10 bases from J, the gap between germline ends came to 6 bases. The CDR3 sequence is CASSGIEQFF. In DNA, the CDR3 is TGTGCCAGCAGTGGGATAGAGCAGTTCTTC.

This chain uses TRBV3-1 (or the pseudogene TRBV3-2) with TRBJ1-5; D not certain. This CDR3 contains 14 residues. Germline V CDR1 and CDR2: LGHDT, YNNKEL (reference sequence). Trimming took off 3 bases at V and 1 base at J, with 7 bases between the two ends. The CDR3: CASSHLGSNQPQHF. The CDR3 DNA sequence: TGTGCCAGCAGCCATCTCGGGAGCAATCAGCCCCAGCATTTT.